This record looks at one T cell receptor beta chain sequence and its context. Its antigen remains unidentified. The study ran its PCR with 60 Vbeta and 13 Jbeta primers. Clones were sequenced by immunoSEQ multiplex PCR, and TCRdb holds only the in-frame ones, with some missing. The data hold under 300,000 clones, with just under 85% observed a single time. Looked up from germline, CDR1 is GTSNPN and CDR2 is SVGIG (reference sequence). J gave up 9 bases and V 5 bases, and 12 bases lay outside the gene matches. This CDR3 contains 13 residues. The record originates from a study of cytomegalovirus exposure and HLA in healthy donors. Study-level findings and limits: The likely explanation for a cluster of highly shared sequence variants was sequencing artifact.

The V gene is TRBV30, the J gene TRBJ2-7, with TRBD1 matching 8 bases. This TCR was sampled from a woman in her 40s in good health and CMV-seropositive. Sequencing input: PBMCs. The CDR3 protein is CAWVGQGSRSQYF. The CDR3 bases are TGTGCCTGGGTCGGACAGGGCTCCAGATCGCAGTACTTC.